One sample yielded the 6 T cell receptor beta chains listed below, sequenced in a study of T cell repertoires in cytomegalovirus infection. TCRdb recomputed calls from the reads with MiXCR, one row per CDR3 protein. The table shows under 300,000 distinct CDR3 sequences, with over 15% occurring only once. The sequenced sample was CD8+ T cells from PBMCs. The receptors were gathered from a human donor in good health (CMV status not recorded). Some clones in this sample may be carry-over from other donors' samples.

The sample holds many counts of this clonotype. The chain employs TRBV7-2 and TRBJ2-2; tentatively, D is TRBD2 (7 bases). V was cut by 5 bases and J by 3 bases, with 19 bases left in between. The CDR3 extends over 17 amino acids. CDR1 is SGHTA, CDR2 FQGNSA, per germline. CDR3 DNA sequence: TGTGCCAGCAGCCCCCGGGGAGGGGGAAGAGACACCGGGGAGCTGTTTTTT. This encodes CASSPRGGGRDTGELFF.

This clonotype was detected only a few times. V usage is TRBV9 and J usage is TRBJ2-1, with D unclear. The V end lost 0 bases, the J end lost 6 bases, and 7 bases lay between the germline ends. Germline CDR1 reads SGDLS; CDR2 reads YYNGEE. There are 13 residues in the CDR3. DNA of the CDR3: TGTGCCAGCAGCGTAGGATTCTCCAATGAGCAGTTCTTC. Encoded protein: CASSVGFSNEQFF.

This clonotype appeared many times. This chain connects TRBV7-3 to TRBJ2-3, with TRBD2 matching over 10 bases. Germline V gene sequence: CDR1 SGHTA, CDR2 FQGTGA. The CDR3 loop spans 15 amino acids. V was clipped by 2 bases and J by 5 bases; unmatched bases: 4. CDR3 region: CASSLLAGAGDTQYF. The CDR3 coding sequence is TGTGCCAGCAGCTTACTAGCGGGGGCCGGAGATACGCAGTATTTT.

The CDR3 nucleotides read TGCAGCGTTGTTTTTCCTAGCGGGGGCCCGGACCAAGAGACCCAGTACTTC. Translating gives CSVVFPSGGPDQETQYF. The chain uses TRBV29-1 and TRBJ2-5; 10 nucleotides line up with TRBD2. V was clipped by 4 bases and J by 0 bases; unmatched bases: 11. Germline CDR1 and CDR2: SQVTM and ANQGSEA. This CDR3 is built from 17 residues.

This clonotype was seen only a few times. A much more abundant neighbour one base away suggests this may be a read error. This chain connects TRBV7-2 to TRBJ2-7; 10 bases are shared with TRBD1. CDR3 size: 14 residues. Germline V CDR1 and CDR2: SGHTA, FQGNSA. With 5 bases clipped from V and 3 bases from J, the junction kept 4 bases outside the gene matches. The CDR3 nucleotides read TGTGCCAGCAGCACGGGACAGGGGTACTACGAGCAGTACTTC. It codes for CASSTGQGYYEQYF.

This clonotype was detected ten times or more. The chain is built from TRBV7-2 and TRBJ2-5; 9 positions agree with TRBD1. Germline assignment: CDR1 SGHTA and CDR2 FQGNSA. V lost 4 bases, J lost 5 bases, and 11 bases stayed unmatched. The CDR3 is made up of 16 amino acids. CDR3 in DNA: TGTGCCAGCAGCTCGTCCTGGACAGGGGACGGGGAGACCCAGTACTTC. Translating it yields CASSSSWTGDGETQYF.